Presented here are 21 T cell receptor beta chains from one specimen sequenced in a study of T cell responses to AZD1222 COVID-19 vaccine. Repertoires were generated with immunoSEQ multiplex PCR, while TCRdb's copy carries only in-frame clones and drops some. The table shows approximately 110,000 clones, with around nine tenths occurring only once. The sample here was peripheral blood, taken on day 0 of AZD1222 vaccination. These receptors were collected from an adult in good health.

Here the CDR3 reads CASSPRGQDYGYTF. In nucleotides, the CDR3 is TGTGCCAGCAGCCCGCGCGGACAGGACTATGGCTACACCTTC. The chain is built from TRBV9 and TRBJ1-2; 7 bases agree with TRBD1. The CDR3 runs to 14 residues. Trimming took 4 bases from V and 3 from J; bases not matched to a gene: 6. CDR1 is SGDLS and CDR2 is YYNGEE in the germline V gene. Complete variable domain (other parts from reference TRBV9 and TRBJ1-2): DSGVTQTPKHLITATGQRVTLRCSPRSGDLSVYWYQQSLDQGLQFLIQYYNGEERAKGNILERFSAQQFPDLHSELNLSSLELGDSALYFCASSPRGQDYGYTFGSGTRLTVV.

The genes are TRBV7-8 and TRBJ1-2; tentative D call: TRBD1 (6 bases). The CDR3 length is 16 residues. V lost 5 bases and J 2 bases, leaving 18 bases between the germline ends. Germline CDR1 is SGHVS and CDR2 is FQNEAQ. The CDR3 region is CASSITAVGANYGYTF. The CDR3 nucleotides are TGTGCCAGCAGCATAACCGCGGTGGGGGCGAACTATGGCTACACCTTC.

V is TRBV6-4 and J is TRBJ1-6; D gene ambiguous. V gave up 4 bases and J gave up 7 bases, with 8 bases separating them. CDR1 and CDR2 (germline): MRHNA, SNTAGT. The CDR3 is 13 amino acids. CDR3 sequence reads: CASSVLENSPLHF. The CDR3 nucleotides are TGTGCCAGCAGTGTATTGGAGAATTCACCCCTCCACTTT.

The CDR3 protein is CASSKSGATNEKLFF. CDR3 DNA sequence: TGTGCCAGCAGTAAATCAGGGGCAACTAATGAAAAACTGTTTTTT. The V gene is TRBV6-5, the J gene TRBJ1-4; maybe TRBD1 (6 bases). The CDR3 spans 15 residues. Trimming shortened V by 5 bases and J by 0 bases, and 10 bases separated the two germline ends. Germline assignment: CDR1 MNHEY and CDR2 SVGAGI.

The genes are TRBV6-2 or TRBV6-3 and TRBJ2-1; TRBD1 aligns across 8 bases. Germline V CDR1 and CDR2: MNHEY, SVGEGT. V lost 5 bases, J lost 9 bases, and 9 bases stayed unmatched. This CDR3 has 14 amino acids. This chain's CDR3 is CASSRGQGASEQFF. The CDR3 DNA sequence: TGTGCCAGCAGTCGAGGACAGGGTGCGAGTGAGCAGTTCTTC.

The genes are TRBV4-2 and TRBJ1-4; 9 nucleotides agree with TRBD1. V was clipped by 4 bases and J by 6 bases; unmatched bases: 6. Germline values: CDR1 LGHNA, CDR2 YNFKEQ. This CDR3 has 15 amino acids. The CDR3, as DNA: TGTGCCAGCAGCCCAGGGGACAGGGCGGATGAAAAACTGTTTTTT. This gives the protein CASSPGDRADEKLFF.

This chain links TRBV12-3 or TRBV12-4 with TRBJ1-5, with unresolved D. The CDR3 is 13 amino acids. Trimming removed 2 bases at V and 7 bases at J, with 9 bases between. The DNA for the CDR3 is TGTGCCAGCAGTTTATACCTAACACAGCCCCAGCATTTT. Its translation is CASSLYLTQPQHF.

The chain employs TRBV27 and TRBJ1-5; D unclear. CDR3 size: 15 residues. Trimming cost V 2 bases and J 2 bases, with 10 bases left between them. Germline CDR1 is MNHEY and CDR2 is SMNVEV (reference sequence). The CDR3 bases are TGTGCCAGCAGTTTAAAGACCGGGCGCAATCAGCCCCAGCATTTT. It specifies CASSLKTGRNQPQHF.

The rearrangement links TRBV5-4 to TRBJ1-3, with 7 nucleotides matching TRBD1. With 0 bases clipped from V and 0 bases from J, the junction kept 6 bases outside the gene matches. Germline loops: CDR1 SGHNT, CDR2 YYREEE (reference sequence). The CDR3 has 17 residues. CDR3 DNA: TGTGCCAGCAGCTTGGGGCCAGGGGGGATCTCTGGAAACACCATATATTTT. This codes for CASSLGPGGISGNTIYF.

J is TRBJ2-7 and V is TRBV3-1 (or the pseudogene TRBV3-2), with a tentative D call TRBD1 (6 bases). This CDR3 spans 14 amino acids. V was trimmed by 5 bases and J by 3 bases, leaving 14 bases between them. Germline CDR1 LGHDT, CDR2 YNNKEL (reference sequence). This chain's CDR3 is CASSSRGTDYEQYF. For the CDR3, the DNA is TGTGCCAGCAGCTCAAGGGGGACCGACTACGAGCAGTACTTC.

The V call is TRBV7-8, the J call TRBJ2-7; D is undetermined. Trimming shortened V by 0 bases and J by 6 bases, and 15 bases separated the two germline ends. CDR3 size: 15 residues. The germline CDR1 and CDR2 sequences are SGHVS and FQNEAQ. CDR3 amino acids: CASSLARVRSSEQYF. The CDR3 DNA is TGTGCCAGCAGCTTAGCGCGAGTCAGATCATCCGAGCAGTACTTC. Complete variable domain (other parts from reference TRBV7-8 and TRBJ2-7): GAGVSQSPRYKVAKRGQDVALRCDPISGHVSLFWYQQALGQGPEFLTYFQNEAQLDKSGLPSDRFFAERPEGSVSTLKIQRTQQEDSAVYLCASSLARVRSSEQYFGPGTRLTVT.

V gene TRBV4-1 combines with J gene TRBJ1-1; 9 bases align to TRBD1. V lost 1 base, J lost 5 bases, and 8 bases stayed unmatched. The CDR3 runs 16 residues. CDR1 is MGHRA and CDR2 is YSYEKL in the germline V gene. CDR3 amino acids: CASSQAPGQGWTEAFF. DNA of the CDR3: TGCGCCAGCAGCCAAGCTCCGGGACAGGGCTGGACTGAAGCTTTCTTT.

The V call is TRBV11-2, the J call TRBJ2-7; 7 nucleotides match TRBD1. Germline CDR1 is SGHAT and CDR2 is FQNNGV. The CDR3 length is 15 residues. Trimming took 5 bases from V and 3 from J; bases not matched to a gene: 10. The CDR3 DNA reads TGTGCCAGCAGCCTAGGGGGCAGCTTACTCTACGAGCAGTACTTC. As protein: CASSLGGSLLYEQYF.

V usage is TRBV7-9 and J usage is TRBJ1-1; D is undetermined. The CDR3 has 13 residues. The germline gives CDR1 SEHNR, CDR2 FQNEAQ (reference sequence). V was trimmed by 3 bases and J by 2 bases, leaving 7 bases between them. CDR3 protein: CASSFLSNTEAFF. The CDR3 DNA sequence: TGTGCCAGCAGCTTTCTTAGCAACACTGAAGCTTTCTTT.

CDR3 amino acids: CASGGVSRFEQYF. CDR3 coding DNA: TGTGCCAGCGGAGGGGTCTCAAGGTTTGAGCAGTACTTC. The chain employs TRBV7-9 and TRBJ2-7, with D possibly being TRBD2 (6 bases). The CDR3 sequence is 13 residues long. Germline CDR1 is SEHNR and CDR2 is FQNEAQ (reference sequence). V dropped 8 bases and J dropped 7 bases, with 18 bases sitting between them.

The J gene is TRBJ1-1, the V gene TRBV19; unclear D gene. Germline CDR1 reads LNHDA; CDR2 reads SQIVND (reference sequence). The CDR3 is made up of 13 amino acids. Trimming shortened V by 6 bases and J by 5 bases, and 13 bases separated the two germline ends. In DNA form, the CDR3 reads TGTGCCAGTAGCCTGGGGAGAGGGACTGAAGCTTTCTTT. Amino acid sequence: CASSLGRGTEAFF.

The chain links TRBV6-2 or TRBV6-3 to TRBJ1-1; D may be TRBD1 (5 bases). Looked up from germline, CDR1 is MNHEY and CDR2 is SVGEGT. This CDR3 comprises 17 residues. With 0 bases removed from V and 6 bases from J, the gap between germline ends came to 20 bases. CDR3: CASSYSPPQGIYSEAFF. The CDR3 coding sequence is TGTGCCAGCAGTTACTCACCGCCGCAGGGAATTTACTCTGAAGCTTTCTTT.

In this sample, this clone turned up once. The chain couples TRBV7-9 to TRBJ2-3, with D possibly being TRBD2 (6 bases). The CDR3 loop spans 14 amino acids. With 4 bases removed from V and 5 bases from J, the gap between germline ends came to 13 bases. Germline lookup yields CDR1 SEHNR and CDR2 FQNEAQ (reference sequence). CDR3 residues: CASSSGRFGDTQYF. CDR3 bases: TGTGCCAGCAGCTCCGGGAGATTTGGAGATACGCAGTATTTT.

V and J are TRBV6-5 and TRBJ1-2; D remains ambiguous. The CDR3 is 13 residues long. The germline gives CDR1 MNHEY, CDR2 SVGAGI. V lost 6 bases to trimming and J lost 6 bases, with 14 bases between them. In DNA, the CDR3 is TGTGCCAGCAGCCAGCTCGAGACGAATGGCTACACCTTC. Translating it yields CASSQLETNGYTF.

DNA for the CDR3: TGTGCCAGCAGTTTTGACAGGGGCTCCTACAATGAGCAGTTCTTC. It codes for CASSFDRGSYNEQFF. V gene TRBV6-2 or TRBV6-3 combines with J gene TRBJ2-1, with 8 bases fitting TRBD1. J lost 0 bases, V lost 4 bases, and 2 bases had no gene match. This CDR3 contains 15 residues. The germline V gene has CDR1 MNHEY and CDR2 SVGEGT.

CDR3 sequence (DNA): TGTGCCAGCAGCCAATGGACAGGGTTAAGCAATGAGCAGTTCTTC. It codes for CASSQWTGLSNEQFF. The chain recombines TRBV4-2 with TRBJ2-1, with TRBD1 identical over 8 bases. V lost 2 bases, J lost 6 bases, and 6 bases stayed unmatched. The CDR3 totals 15 residues. Looked up from germline, CDR1 is LGHNA and CDR2 is YNFKEQ.